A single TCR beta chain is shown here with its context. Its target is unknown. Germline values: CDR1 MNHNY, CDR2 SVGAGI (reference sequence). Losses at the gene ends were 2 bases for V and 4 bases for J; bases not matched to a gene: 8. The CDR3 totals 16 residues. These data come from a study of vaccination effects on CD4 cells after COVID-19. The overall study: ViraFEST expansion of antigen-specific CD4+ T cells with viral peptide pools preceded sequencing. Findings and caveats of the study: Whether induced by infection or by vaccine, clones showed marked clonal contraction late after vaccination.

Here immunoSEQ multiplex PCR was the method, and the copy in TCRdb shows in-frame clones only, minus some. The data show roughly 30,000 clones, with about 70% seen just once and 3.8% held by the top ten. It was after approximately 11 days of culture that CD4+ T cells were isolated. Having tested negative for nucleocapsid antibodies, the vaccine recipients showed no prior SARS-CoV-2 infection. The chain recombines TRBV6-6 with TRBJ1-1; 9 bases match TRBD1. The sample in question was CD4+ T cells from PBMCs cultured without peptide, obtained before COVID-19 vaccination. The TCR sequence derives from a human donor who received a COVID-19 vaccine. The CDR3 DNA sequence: TGTGCCAGCAGTTACAGAATAGGGGGACAGGGCACTGAAGCTTTCTTT. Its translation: CASSYRIGGQGTEAFF.